The text below deals with one T cell receptor (beta chain). The data are from a study of blood T cell repertoires in COVID-19. Across the whole study: Sample material is recorded as cDNA or gDNA derived from T cells, B-cell-depleted T cells, or PBMCs.

This table comes from immunoSEQ multiplex PCR, and its TCRdb copy is limited to in-frame clones, with some not included. The data hold 150,000 to 200,000 clones, with around 89% observed a single time. The CDR3 has 16 amino acids. Germline V gene data show CDR1 as SGHTA and CDR2 as FQGNSA. The trim removed 3 bases at V and 4 bases at J, leaving 9 bases unmatched. The source is a man aged 55 to 70 with acute or convalescent COVID-19. Sequencing was performed on peripheral blood. The chain employs TRBV7-2 and TRBJ1-2, with TRBD1 matching 9 bases. The chain's CDR3 is CASSLSGTGLSYGYTF. The CDR3 bases are TGTGCCAGCAGCTTGAGCGGGACAGGGCTTAGCTATGGCTACACCTTC.